Following are 8 T cell receptor beta chains from one sample sequenced in a study of blood T cells in healthy people across ages. With a J-beta primer mix and a sample-barcoded 5' primer, a second PCR ran roughly 6 to 11 cycles. TCRdb analysed the 5' RACE reads with MiXCR anew, one entry per CDR3 protein. The table lists approximately 1.5 million distinct CDR3 sequences, about 45% of them singletons. The specimen was blood. The receptors originated from a woman between 18 and 30 years old in good health.

V gene TRBV12-5 combines with J gene TRBJ2-5; possible D gene TRBD1, 6 bases. The germline CDR1 and CDR2 sequences are LGHNT and FRNRAP. This CDR3 spans 15 amino acids. V was cut by 1 base and J by 4 bases, with 13 bases left in between. The CDR3 DNA is TGTGCTAGTGGTTTGGCGGACAGCGCGGGAGAGACCCAGTACTTC. Its translation: CASGLADSAGETQYF. Full variable domain (rest looked up from reference TRBV12-5 and TRBJ2-5): DARVTQTPRHKVTEMGQEVTMRCQPILGHNTVFWYRQTMMQGLELLAYFRNRAPLDDSGMPKDRFSAEMPDATLATLKIQPSEPRDSAVYFCASGLADSAGETQYFGPGTRLLVL.

This clonotype came up many times. V and J are TRBV7-2 and TRBJ2-7; the D gene is possibly TRBD2 (6 bases). Trimming pared 2 bases from V and 0 bases from J, leaving 8 bases between. The CDR3 is 14 amino acids. Germline values: CDR1 SGHTA, CDR2 FQGNSA. CDR3 DNA sequence: TGTGCCAGCAGCTTATGGGGGGACTCCTACGAGCAGTACTTC. It yields the protein CASSLWGDSYEQYF. The full variable domain, its missing parts supplied by reference TRBV7-2 and TRBJ2-7, is GAGVSQSPSNKVTEKGKDVELRCDPISGHTALYWYRQSLGQGLEFLIYFQGNSAPDKSGLPSDRFSAERTGGSVSTLTIQRTQQEDSAVYLCASSLWGDSYEQYFGPGTRLTVT.

CDR3 amino acids: CASSQEHWASGGTEQFF. The CDR3 coding sequence is TGCGCCAGCAGCCAGGAACATTGGGCTAGTGGGGGCACTGAGCAGTTCTTC. The chain combines TRBV4-3 with TRBJ2-1, with a weak D call TRBD1 (6 bases). CDR3 length: 17 amino acids. From germline, CDR1 is LGHNA and CDR2 YSLEER. The V end was cut by 3 bases, the J end by 9 bases, with 24 bases between.

This clonotype was seen a handful of times. The CDR3 region has the DNA TGTGCCAGCAGTTACTCGCCTAGCGGGAGTACCAAAAACATTCAGTACTTC. Amino acid sequence: CASSYSPSGSTKNIQYF. This rearrangement joins TRBV6-2 or TRBV6-3 to TRBJ2-4, with 10 bases that match TRBD2. V shed 0 bases and J 2 bases; nucleotides not matched to a gene: 4. The CDR3 runs 17 residues. Germline lookup yields CDR1 MNHEY and CDR2 SVGEGT.

This clonotype was counted a few times. The chain links TRBV20-1 to TRBJ2-4, with 7 bases identical to TRBD1. The V gene end was trimmed by 3 bases and the J gene end by 0 bases; junction bases not matched to a gene: 5. This CDR3 comprises 15 residues. CDR1 is DFQATT and CDR2 is SNEGSKA in the germline V gene (reference sequence). Here the CDR3 reads CSARGQTQAKNIQYF. DNA of the CDR3: TGCAGTGCTAGGGGACAGACTCAAGCCAAAAACATTCAGTACTTC.

The V call is TRBV7-2, the J call TRBJ1-4; D gene ambiguous. The CDR3 extends over 16 amino acids. Between the trimmed V and J ends, which lost 5 bases and 0 bases, there was a span of 13 bases. Germline CDR1 SGHTA, CDR2 FQGNSA. For the CDR3, the DNA is TGTGCCAGCAGCCCCCGGAGGACGGCAACTAATGAAAAACTGTTTTTT. Protein: CASSPRRTATNEKLFF.

In regard to this clonotype: One end of the junction does not line up with germline, which may come from a read error. The V call is TRBV7-2, the J call TRBJ2-1, with D tentatively TRBD2 (5 bases). The CDR3 covers 14 residues. The germline V gene has CDR1 SGHTA and CDR2 FQGNSA. CDR3 coding DNA: TGTGCCGGCAGCTTGACGACTCCTGAGGGTGAGCAGTTCTTC. Its protein is CAGSLTTPEGEQFF.

This clonotype was found many times. The chain carries TRBV3-1 and TRBJ2-1; D is unclear. Germline V gene data show CDR1 as LGHDT and CDR2 as YNNKEL (reference sequence). V lost 4 bases and J lost 8, with 12 bases in between. This CDR3 spans 13 amino acids. The CDR3 spells CASSPDRLHEQFF. Written as DNA, the CDR3 is TGTGCCAGCAGCCCGGACCGTCTGCATGAGCAGTTCTTC.